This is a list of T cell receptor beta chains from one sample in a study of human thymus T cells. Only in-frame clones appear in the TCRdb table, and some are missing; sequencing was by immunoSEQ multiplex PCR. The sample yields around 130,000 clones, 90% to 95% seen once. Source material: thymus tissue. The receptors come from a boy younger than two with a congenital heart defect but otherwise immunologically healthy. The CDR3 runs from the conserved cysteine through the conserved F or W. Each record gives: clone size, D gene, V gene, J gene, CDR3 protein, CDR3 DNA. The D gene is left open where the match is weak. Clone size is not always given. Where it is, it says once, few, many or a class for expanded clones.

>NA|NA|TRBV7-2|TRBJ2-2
CASSLKGGTDTGELFF
TGTGCCAGCAGCTTAAAGGGAGGCACAGACACCGGGGAGCTGTTTTTT
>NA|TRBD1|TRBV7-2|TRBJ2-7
CASSTTGTGLREQYF
TGTGCCAGCAGCACCACCGGGACAGGGTTACGCGAGCAGTACTTC
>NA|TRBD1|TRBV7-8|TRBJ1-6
CASSPASRTGGGGWLYNSPLHF
TGTGCCAGCAGCCCCGCCTCGAGGACAGGGGGTGGGGGGTGGCTATATAATTCACCCCTCCACTTT
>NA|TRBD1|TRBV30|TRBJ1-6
CAWVTPGQGNSPLHF
TGTGCCTGGGTGACTCCGGGACAGGGCAATTCACCCCTCCACTTT
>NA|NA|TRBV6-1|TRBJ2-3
CASSDLGLTSSTDTQYF
TGTGCCAGCAGTGACTTGGGTCTCACAAGTAGCACAGATACGCAGTATTTT
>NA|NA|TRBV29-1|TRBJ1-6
CSVVGTPYILYNSPLHF
TGCAGCGTTGTAGGGACACCTTATATACTCTATAATTCACCCCTCCACTTT
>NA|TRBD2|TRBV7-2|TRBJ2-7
CASSLERGGYEQYF
TGTGCCAGCAGCTTAGAGCGGGGGGGCTACGAGCAGTACTTC
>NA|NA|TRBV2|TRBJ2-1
CASSERERGEQFF
TGTGCCAGCAGTGAAAGGGAACGTGGTGAGCAGTTCTTC
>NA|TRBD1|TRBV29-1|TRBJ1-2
CSVRQGLGYTF
TGCAGCGTTCGACAGGGACTCGGCTACACCTTC
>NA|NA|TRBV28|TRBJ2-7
CASSLERPGDYEQYF
TGTGCCAGCAGTCTAGAACGGCCAGGGGACTACGAGCAGTACTTC
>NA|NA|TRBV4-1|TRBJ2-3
CASSQEPEFTDTQYF
TGCGCCAGCAGCCAAGAACCGGAGTTCACAGATACGCAGTATTTT
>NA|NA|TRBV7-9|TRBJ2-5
CASSPPHSQETQYF
TGTGCCAGCAGCCCCCCTCACAGCCAAGAGACCCAGTACTTC
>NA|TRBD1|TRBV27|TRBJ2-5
CASRGQGYEKTQYF
TGTGCCAGCAGAGGACAGGGATACGAAAAGACCCAGTACTTC
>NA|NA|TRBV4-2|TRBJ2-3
CASRSGGDTQYF
TGTGCCAGCAGGTCAGGGGGGGATACGCAGTATTTT
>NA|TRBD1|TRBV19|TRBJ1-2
CASSTTGPGYTF
TGTGCCAGTAGTACGACAGGGCCTGGCTACACCTTC
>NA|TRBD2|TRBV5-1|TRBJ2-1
CASSLGLAEYNEQFF
TGCGCCAGCAGCTTGGGACTAGCTGAGTACAATGAGCAGTTCTTC
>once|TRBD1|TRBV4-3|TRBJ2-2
CASSQEQDREFTGELFF
TGCGCCAGCAGCCAAGAGCAGGACAGGGAGTTCACCGGGGAGCTGTTTTTT
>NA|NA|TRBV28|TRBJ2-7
CASSSPQGIGNEQYF
TGTGCCAGCAGTTCACCCCAGGGGATTGGGAACGAGCAGTACTTC